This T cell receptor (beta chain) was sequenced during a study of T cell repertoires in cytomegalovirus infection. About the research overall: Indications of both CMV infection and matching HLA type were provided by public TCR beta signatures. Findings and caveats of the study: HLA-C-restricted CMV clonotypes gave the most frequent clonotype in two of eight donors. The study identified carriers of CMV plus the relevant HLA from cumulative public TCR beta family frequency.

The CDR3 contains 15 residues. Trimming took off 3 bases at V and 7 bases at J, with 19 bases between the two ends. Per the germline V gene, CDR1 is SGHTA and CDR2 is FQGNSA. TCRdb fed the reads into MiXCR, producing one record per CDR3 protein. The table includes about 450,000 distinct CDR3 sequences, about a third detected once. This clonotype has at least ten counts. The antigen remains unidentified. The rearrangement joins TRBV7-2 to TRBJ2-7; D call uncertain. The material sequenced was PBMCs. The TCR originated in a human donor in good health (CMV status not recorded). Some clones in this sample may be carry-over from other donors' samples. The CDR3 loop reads CASSFLGLGLEEQYF. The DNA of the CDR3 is TGTGCCAGCAGCTTCTTGGGTTTAGGGTTGGAGGAGCAGTACTTC.